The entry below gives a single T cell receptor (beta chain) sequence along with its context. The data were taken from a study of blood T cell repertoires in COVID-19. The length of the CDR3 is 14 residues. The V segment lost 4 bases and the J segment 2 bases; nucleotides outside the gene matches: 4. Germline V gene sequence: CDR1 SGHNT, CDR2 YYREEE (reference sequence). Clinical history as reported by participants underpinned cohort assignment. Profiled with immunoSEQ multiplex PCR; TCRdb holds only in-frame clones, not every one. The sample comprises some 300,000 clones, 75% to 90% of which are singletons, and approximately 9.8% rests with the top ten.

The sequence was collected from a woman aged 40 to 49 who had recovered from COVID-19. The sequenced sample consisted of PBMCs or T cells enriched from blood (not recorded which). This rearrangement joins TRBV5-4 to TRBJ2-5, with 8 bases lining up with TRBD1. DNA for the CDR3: TGTGCCAGCAGCACCGGACAGGGTCAAGAGACCCAGTACTTC. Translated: CASSTGQGQETQYF.